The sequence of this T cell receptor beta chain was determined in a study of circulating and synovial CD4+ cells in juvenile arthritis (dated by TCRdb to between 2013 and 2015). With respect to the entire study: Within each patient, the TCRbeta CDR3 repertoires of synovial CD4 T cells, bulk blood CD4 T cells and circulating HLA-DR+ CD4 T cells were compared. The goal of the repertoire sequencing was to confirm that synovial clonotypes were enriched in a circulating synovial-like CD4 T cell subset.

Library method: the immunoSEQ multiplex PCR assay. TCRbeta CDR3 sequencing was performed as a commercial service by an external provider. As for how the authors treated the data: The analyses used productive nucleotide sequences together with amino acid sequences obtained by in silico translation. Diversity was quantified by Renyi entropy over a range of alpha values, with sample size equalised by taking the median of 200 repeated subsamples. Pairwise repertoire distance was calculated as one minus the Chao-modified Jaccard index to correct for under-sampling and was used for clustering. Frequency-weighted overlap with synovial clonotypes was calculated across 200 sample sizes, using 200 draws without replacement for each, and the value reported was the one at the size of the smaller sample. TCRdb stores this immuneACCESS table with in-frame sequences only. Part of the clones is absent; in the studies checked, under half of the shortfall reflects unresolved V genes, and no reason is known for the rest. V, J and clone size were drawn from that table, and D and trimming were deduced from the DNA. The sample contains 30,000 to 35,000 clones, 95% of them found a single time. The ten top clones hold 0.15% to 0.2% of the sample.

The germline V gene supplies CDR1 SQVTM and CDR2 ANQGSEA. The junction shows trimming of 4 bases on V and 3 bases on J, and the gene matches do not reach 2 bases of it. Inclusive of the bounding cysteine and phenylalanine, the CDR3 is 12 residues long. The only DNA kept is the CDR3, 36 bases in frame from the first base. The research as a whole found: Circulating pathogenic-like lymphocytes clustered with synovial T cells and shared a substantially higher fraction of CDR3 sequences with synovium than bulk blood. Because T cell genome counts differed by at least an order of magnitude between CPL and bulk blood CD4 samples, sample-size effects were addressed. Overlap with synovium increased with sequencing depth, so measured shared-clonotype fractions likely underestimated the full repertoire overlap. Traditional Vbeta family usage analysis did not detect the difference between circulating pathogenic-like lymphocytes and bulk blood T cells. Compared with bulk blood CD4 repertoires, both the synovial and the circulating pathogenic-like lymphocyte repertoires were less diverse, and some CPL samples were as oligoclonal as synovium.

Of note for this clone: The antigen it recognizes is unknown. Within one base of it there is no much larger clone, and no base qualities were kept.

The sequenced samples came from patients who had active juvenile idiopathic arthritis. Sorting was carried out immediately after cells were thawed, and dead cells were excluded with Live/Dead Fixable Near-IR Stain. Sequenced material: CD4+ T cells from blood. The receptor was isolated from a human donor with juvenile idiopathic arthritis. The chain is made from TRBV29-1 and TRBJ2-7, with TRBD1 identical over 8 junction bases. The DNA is TGCAGCGTTGGACAGGGGAACTACGAGCAGTACTTC. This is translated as CSVGQGNYEQYF.